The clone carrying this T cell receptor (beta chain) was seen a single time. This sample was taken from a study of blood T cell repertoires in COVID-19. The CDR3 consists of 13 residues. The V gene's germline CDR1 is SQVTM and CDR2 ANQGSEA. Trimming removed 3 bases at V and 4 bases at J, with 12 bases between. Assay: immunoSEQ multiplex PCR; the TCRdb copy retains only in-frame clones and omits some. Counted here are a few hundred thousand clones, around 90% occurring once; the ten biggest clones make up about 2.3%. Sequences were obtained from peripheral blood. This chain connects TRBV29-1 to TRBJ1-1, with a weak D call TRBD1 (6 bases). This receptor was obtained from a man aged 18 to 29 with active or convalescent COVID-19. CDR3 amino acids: CSVDQGLSTEAFF. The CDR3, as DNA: TGCAGCGTTGATCAGGGGCTCAGCACTGAAGCTTTCTTT.